These T cell receptor beta chains were read from a single sample in a study of CD8+CD57+ T cells in acquired aplastic anemia. In TCRdb, the reads were re-called with MiXCR into one record per CDR3 protein. The sample yields around 200,000 distinct CDR3 sequences, around 50% seen once. The material sequenced was sorted CD4+, CD8+, or CD8+CD57+ T cells (not recorded which) from PBMCs. These receptor sequences come from a human donor with aplastic anemia. Both conserved end residues are part of each CDR3. The D gene is left open where the match is weak. Size is stated for part of the rows, as once, few or many counts, or as a class when the clone is expanded.

V: TRBV19
size: many
D: -
J: TRBJ1-6
CDR3: CASRTGDSPLHF
DNA: TGTGCCAGTAGAACAGGAGACTCACCCCTCCACTTT

V: TRBV30
size: -
D: TRBD1
J: TRBJ2-7
CDR3: CAWSRLGQGYYEQYF
DNA: TGTGCCTGGAGTCGATTGGGACAGGGTTACTACGAGCAGTACTTC

V: TRBV30
size: -
D: -
J: TRBJ1-5
CDR3: CAWSVLGAQHF
DNA: TGTGCCTGGAGTGTACTCGGGGCCCAGCATTTT

V: TRBV4-1
size: many
D: TRBD2
J: TRBJ2-3
CDR3: CASSRTSGGAEDTQYF
DNA: TGCGCCAGCAGTCGGACTAGCGGGGGGGCAGAAGATACGCAGTATTTT

V: TRBV2
size: -
D: -
J: TRBJ1-1
CDR3: CASRPGRRNTEAFF
DNA: TGTGCCAGCAGGCCGGGACGGAGGAACACTGAAGCTTTCTTT

V: TRBV10-3
size: -
D: -
J: TRBJ2-7
CDR3: CAIVVERAHYEQYF
DNA: TGTGCCATTGTGGTAGAGAGGGCTCACTACGAGCAGTACTTC

V: TRBV2
size: -
D: TRBD1
J: TRBJ1-5
CDR3: CASRFGQGSNQPQHF
DNA: TGTGCCAGCAGGTTCGGACAGGGGTCCAATCAGCCCCAGCATTTT

V: TRBV20-1
size: few
D: -
J: TRBJ2-5
CDR3: CSAVVASKETQYF
DNA: TGCAGTGCTGTTGTAGCCAGCAAAGAGACCCAGTACTTC

V: TRBV2
size: -
D: -
J: TRBJ1-2
CDR3: CASSEMSVAGYTF
DNA: TGTGCCAGCAGTGAAATGAGCGTGGCCGGCTACACCTTC

V: TRBV14
size: many
D: -
J: TRBJ1-4
CDR3: CASSQDHSANEKLFF
DNA: TGTGCCAGCAGCCAAGATCATTCGGCTAATGAAAAACTGTTTTTT

V: TRBV9
size: many
D: -
J: TRBJ2-5
CDR3: CASSVGSPYQETQYF
DNA: TGTGCCAGCAGCGTAGGATCACCGTACCAAGAGACCCAGTACTTC

V: TRBV15
size: many
D: -
J: TRBJ1-6
CDR3: CATSREAGANSPLHF
DNA: TGTGCCACCAGCAGAGAGGCAGGGGCTAATTCACCCCTCCACTTT

V: TRBV29-1
size: -
D: TRBD1
J: TRBJ1-2
CDR3: CSVRQGASYGYTF
DNA: TGCAGCGTTAGACAGGGGGCGAGCTATGGCTACACCTTC

V: TRBV2
size: -
D: -
J: TRBJ2-7
CDR3: CASSYRTMYNEQYF
DNA: TGTGCCAGCAGTTACCGAACTATGTACAACGAGCAGTACTTC

V: TRBV7-9
size: few
D: TRBD1
J: TRBJ1-1
CDR3: CATTTGGVNEAFF
DNA: TGTGCCACCACGACAGGGGGCGTGAATGAAGCTTTCTTT

V: TRBV19
size: many
D: TRBD1
J: TRBJ1-3
CDR3: CASRTTGQNTIYF
DNA: TGTGCCAGTAGGACGACAGGGCAAAACACCATATATTTT

V: TRBV5-1
size: -
D: -
J: TRBJ2-3
CDR3: CASQKNTDTQYF
DNA: TGCGCCAGCCAAAAGAACACAGATACGCAGTATTTT

V: TRBV9
size: -
D: TRBD1
J: TRBJ2-7
CDR3: CASSRLQGAYDEQYF
DNA: TGTGCCAGCAGCAGATTACAGGGGGCATACGACGAGCAGTACTTC

V: TRBV18
size: few
D: TRBD2
J: TRBJ2-1
CDR3: CASSRTSIHEQFF
DNA: TGTGCCAGCTCAAGGACTAGTATCCATGAGCAGTTCTTC

V: TRBV2
size: -
D: TRBD1
J: TRBJ1-1
CDR3: CASSDSGGVGTEAFF
DNA: TGTGCCAGCAGTGATTCAGGGGGCGTCGGTACTGAAGCTTTCTTT

V: TRBV12-3/TRBV12-4
size: many
D: -
J: TRBJ2-7
CDR3: CASSLKQGTPSYEQYF
DNA: TGTGCCAGCAGCCTCAAACAGGGTACCCCTTCCTACGAGCAGTACTTC

V: TRBV10-1
size: -
D: -
J: TRBJ2-2
CDR3: CASRTERETGELFF
DNA: TGCGCCAGCAGGACAGAAAGGGAAACCGGGGAGCTGTTTTTT

V: TRBV6-2/TRBV6-3
size: -
D: -
J: TRBJ1-1
CDR3: CASSRQDTEAFF
DNA: TGTGCCAGCAGTAGACAGGACACTGAAGCTTTCTTT

V: TRBV24-1
size: few
D: TRBD1
J: TRBJ1-2
CDR3: CATSDSGQGFYGYTF
DNA: TGTGCCACCAGTGATTCGGGACAGGGTTTCTATGGCTACACCTTC

V: TRBV20-1
size: few
D: -
J: TRBJ1-1
CDR3: CSAGADEAFF
DNA: TGCAGTGCTGGGGCGGATGAAGCTTTCTTT

V: TRBV7-9
size: -
D: -
J: TRBJ1-6
CDR3: CASSFSSPLHF
DNA: TGTGCCAGCAGCTTTAGTTCACCCCTCCACTTT

V: TRBV9
size: many
D: TRBD2
J: TRBJ2-7
CDR3: CASSVGSLPLAGAGEQYF
DNA: TGTGCCAGCAGCGTAGGATCGCTCCCGTTAGCGGGGGCGGGGGAGCAGTACTTC

V: TRBV24-1
size: few
D: -
J: TRBJ2-2
CDR3: CATSTDWGSDPGELFF
DNA: TGTGCCACCTCGACCGACTGGGGGAGTGACCCCGGGGAGCTGTTTTTT

V: TRBV24-1
size: -
D: TRBD1
J: TRBJ2-2
CDR3: CATSDGQGYTGELFF
DNA: TGTGCCACCAGTGACGGACAGGGGTACACCGGGGAGCTGTTTTTT

V: TRBV2
size: many
D: -
J: TRBJ1-2
CDR3: CASSELDTNYGYTF
DNA: TGTGCCAGCAGTGAACTGGACACCAACTATGGCTACACCTTC

V: TRBV10-3
size: few
D: -
J: TRBJ1-5
CDR3: CAIRNRVGQPQHF
DNA: TGTGCCATCAGGAACAGGGTAGGGCAGCCCCAGCATTTT

V: TRBV24-1
size: many
D: TRBD1
J: TRBJ2-7
CDR3: CATSDPRDRGSYEQYF
DNA: TGTGCCACCAGTGACCCTCGGGACAGGGGGTCCTACGAGCAGTACTTC

V: TRBV7-7
size: -
D: -
J: TRBJ2-3
CDR3: CASSFSGTDTQYF
DNA: TGTGCTAGCAGCTTTAGCGGCACAGATACGCAGTATTTT

V: TRBV10-3
size: -
D: TRBD2
J: TRBJ2-1
CDR3: CAITQGLAGAYNEQFF
DNA: TGTGCCATCACCCAAGGACTAGCGGGCGCCTACAATGAGCAGTTCTTC

V: TRBV5-4
size: -
D: TRBD2
J: TRBJ2-7
CDR3: CASSLGLAGFRDEQYF
DNA: TGTGCCAGCAGCTTGGGACTAGCGGGATTCAGGGACGAGCAGTACTTC

V: TRBV5-5
size: many
D: TRBD2
J: TRBJ2-7
CDR3: CASSISGGAYEQYF
DNA: TGTGCCAGCAGTATTAGCGGGGGGGCTTACGAGCAGTACTTC

V: TRBV29-1
size: many
D: TRBD1
J: TRBJ2-1
CDR3: CSVEDNRGLINEQFF
DNA: TGCAGCGTTGAAGACAACAGGGGGCTTATCAATGAGCAGTTCTTC